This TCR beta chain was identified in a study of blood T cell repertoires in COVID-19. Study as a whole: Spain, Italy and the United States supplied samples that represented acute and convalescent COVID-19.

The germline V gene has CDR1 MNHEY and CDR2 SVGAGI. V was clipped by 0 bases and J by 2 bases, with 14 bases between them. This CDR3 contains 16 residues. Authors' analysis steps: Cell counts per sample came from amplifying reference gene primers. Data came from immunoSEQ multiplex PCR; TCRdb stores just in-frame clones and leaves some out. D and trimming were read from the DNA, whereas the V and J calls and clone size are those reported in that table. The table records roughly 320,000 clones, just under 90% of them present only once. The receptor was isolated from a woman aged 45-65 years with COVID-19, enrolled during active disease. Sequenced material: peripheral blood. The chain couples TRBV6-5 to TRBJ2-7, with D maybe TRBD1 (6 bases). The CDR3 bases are TGTGCCAGCAGTTACTCACGACAGGTCCGTCCCTACGAGCAGTACTTC. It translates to CASSYSRQVRPYEQYF.